This entry lists 15 T cell receptor beta chains sequenced from one sample in a study of CD8+CD57+ T cells in acquired aplastic anemia. For CDR3 and TCR beta VDJ profiling, genomic DNA was the template used. TCRdb ran MiXCR on the reads and lists one entry per CDR3 protein. The data hold approximately 150,000 distinct CDR3 sequences, with approximately 51% observed a single time. For sequencing, patients were chosen who had shown expansion of CD8+CD57+ cells by flow cytometry. Sequenced input: sorted CD4+, CD8+, or CD8+CD57+ T cells (not recorded which) from PBMCs. These receptors all come from a human donor with aplastic anemia.

This clonotype was seen only a few times. One end of the junction is discordant with germline, which a read error may explain. V gene TRBV7-3 combines with J gene TRBJ2-1; weak D call: TRBD2 (6 bases). Germline loops: CDR1 SGHTA, CDR2 FQGTGA. The CDR3 has 13 amino acids. The CDR3 region has the DNA TGCGCCAGCAGCTTACCTAGCGTGGATGGGCAGTTCTTC. Amino acids: CASSLPSVDGQFF. Full variable domain (remainder filled in from reference TRBV7-3 and TRBJ2-1): GAGVSQTPSNKVTEKGKYVELRCDPISGHTALYWYRQSLGQGPEFLIYFQGTGAADDSGLPNDRFFAVRPEGSVSTLKIQRTERGDSAVYLCASSLPSVDGQFFGPGTRLTVL.

The rearrangement joins TRBV2 to TRBJ2-6, with D hard to call. The germline gives CDR1 SNHLY, CDR2 FYNNEI. The CDR3 covers 13 residues. V lost 4 bases to trimming and J lost 2 bases, with 3 bases between them. DNA for the CDR3: TGTGCCAGCAGTGGGGCTGGGGCCAACGTCCTGACTTTC. This gives the protein CASSGAGANVLTF.

This clonotype was detected many times. The CDR3 loop is CAISTGPNTGELFF. The DNA for the CDR3 is TGTGCCATCAGTACCGGGCCCAACACCGGGGAGCTGTTTTTT. The chain joins TRBV10-3 to TRBJ2-2; D remains unclear. Germline V gene data show CDR1 as ENHRY and CDR2 as SYGVKD. V was shortened by 5 bases and J by 2 bases, with 9 bases between the two germline ends. The CDR3 covers 14 residues.

This clonotype was detected many times. This chain links TRBV5-4 with TRBJ2-1; 8 nucleotides line up with TRBD2. CDR1 SGHNT and CDR2 YYREEE come from the germline V gene (reference sequence). The J segment lost 5 bases and the V segment lost 0 bases, leaving 7 bases of the junction unmatched. This CDR3 contains 16 residues. The CDR3 nucleotides read TGTGCCAGCAGCTTGGCAACGGGACTAGGTCACAATGAGCAGTTCTTC. It yields the protein CASSLATGLGHNEQFF.

The table lists this clonotype with many counts. The chain joins TRBV24-1 to TRBJ2-3; D is perhaps TRBD1 (7 bases). V lost 2 bases and J 6 bases, leaving 11 bases between the germline ends. This CDR3 has 14 amino acids. Germline CDR1 and CDR2: KGHDR and SFDVKD. The CDR3 loop reads CATSDYPGGDTQYF. The CDR3 DNA sequence: TGTGCCACCAGTGATTACCCAGGGGGGGATACGCAGTATTTT.

This clonotype was picked up a small number of times. The rearrangement joins TRBV5-6 to TRBJ2-7, with D possibly called TRBD1 or TRBD2 (5 bases each). Germline loops: CDR1 SGHDT, CDR2 YYEEEE. The length of the CDR3 is 12 residues. In DNA, the CDR3 is TGTGCCAGCGGCTTGGTTGAGGGGGAGCAGTACGTC. The encoded protein is CASGLVEGEQYV.

This clonotype came up a few times. This chain uses TRBV18 with TRBJ1-5, with D unclear. Trimming cost V 2 bases and J 0 bases, with 8 bases left between them. Germline V gene sequence: CDR1 KGHSH, CDR2 LQKENI. This CDR3 is 15 amino acids long. The CDR3 DNA reads TGTGCCAGCTCACCAGTAGGACTTAGCAATCAGCCCCAGCATTTT. Protein sequence: CASSPVGLSNQPQHF.

Worth noting for this clonotype: A much larger clone differs by one base, so this may be a read error. The gene calls are TRBV5-4 and TRBJ1-3; TRBD1 matches 7 bases. CDR1 is SGHNT, CDR2 YYREEE, per germline (reference sequence). The trim removed 3 bases at V and 8 bases at J, leaving 5 bases unmatched. The CDR3 has 13 residues. CDR3 DNA sequence: TGTGCCAGCAGCTCGACAGGGTCGCACACCATATATTTT. It encodes CASSSTGSHTIYF.

The rearrangement joins TRBV5-1 to TRBJ2-7; 8 bases are a match to TRBD1. In germline, CDR1 is SGHRS, CDR2 YFSETQ. The CDR3 totals 15 residues. Trimming cost V 4 bases and J 0 bases; bases outside gene matches: 6. CDR3 amino acids: CASSTGQGASYEQYF. The DNA for the CDR3 is TGCGCCAGCAGCACAGGACAGGGTGCCTCCTACGAGCAGTACTTC.

Details on this clonotype: A single base separates this from a much larger clone, so it may be a read error. The rearrangement joins TRBV10-3 to TRBJ1-1; D is undetermined. This CDR3 contains 17 residues. Per the germline V gene, CDR1 is ENHRY and CDR2 is SYGVKD. V lost 10 bases, J lost 0 bases, and 24 bases lay in between. The DNA of the CDR3 is TGTGCCACCGGTATAGGGAAGGCCCACCGTATGAACACTGAAGCTTTCTTT. It encodes CATGIGKAHRMNTEAFF.

This clonotype has at least ten counts. A much more abundant neighbour one base away suggests this may be a read error. The rearrangement uses TRBV19 and TRBJ2-7, with D possibly matching TRBD2 (6 bases). Germline V gives CDR1 LNHDA, CDR2 SQIVND (reference sequence). This CDR3 spans 15 amino acids. V was trimmed by 5 bases and J by 5 bases, leaving 19 bases between them. CDR3 in DNA: TGTGCCAGTAGTGCCCGACTAGGACCGGGCCACGAGCAGTACTTC. Encoded protein: CASSARLGPGHEQYF.

The chain couples TRBV10-2 to TRBJ1-5; no reliable D call. The V gene lost 6 bases and the J gene lost 4 bases, with 10 bases spanning the gap. The CDR3 is made up of 13 amino acids. Looked up from germline, CDR1 is WSHSY and CDR2 is SAAADI. Here the CDR3 DNA reads TGCGCCAGCAGGAACGACGGGAATCAGCCCCAGCATTTT. As protein: CASRNDGNQPQHF.

V and J are TRBV29-1 and TRBJ2-5, with no clear D. CDR3 size: 12 residues. V lost 7 bases to trimming and J lost 1 base, with 10 bases between them. CDR1 is SQVTM and CDR2 is ANQGSEA in the germline V gene. The CDR3 DNA reads TGCAGCGGAAGGGTCAGCCAAGAGACCCAGTACTTC. It translates to CSGRVSQETQYF.

This chain's CDR3 is CASSDTGLNQPQHF. The CDR3 DNA sequence: TGTGCCAGCAGTGACACAGGACTTAATCAGCCCCAGCATTTT. The chain is built from TRBV25-1 and TRBJ1-5; D perhaps matches TRBD1 (5 bases). Trimming took 3 bases from V and 4 from J, leaving 10 bases between them. The CDR3 contains 14 residues. Germline CDR1 MGHDK, CDR2 SYGVNS.

This clonotype was found many times. The chain uses TRBV7-3 and TRBJ1-3, with 7 bases that match TRBD1. V lost 2 bases to trimming and J lost 0 bases; unmatched junction nucleotides: 4. The CDR3 is 16 residues long. Germline V CDR1 and CDR2: SGHTA, FQGTGA. CDR3 sequence reads: CASSLDPGGSGNTIYF. The CDR3 nucleotides are TGTGCCAGCAGCTTAGATCCAGGGGGCTCTGGAAACACCATATATTTT.